This T cell receptor beta chain comes out of a study of blood T cell repertoires in COVID-19. Sequencing used immunoSEQ multiplex PCR; TCRdb keeps in-frame clones, though not all of them. The data hold under 65,000 clones, with 80% to 95% observed a single time. Germline values: CDR1 LNHNV, CDR2 YYDKDF (reference sequence). V gave up 3 bases and J gave up 6 bases, with 14 bases separating them. CDR3 length: 15 residues. This clonotype originated in a man older than 75 with acute or convalescent COVID-19. The sample taken for sequencing was peripheral blood. V gene TRBV15 combines with J gene TRBJ2-2; perhaps TRBD2 as D (6 bases). CDR3 DNA sequence: TGTGCCACCAGCAGCGGGGGACCAAGGGCCGGGGAGCTGTTTTTT. This gives the protein CATSSGGPRAGELFF.